The clone carrying this T cell receptor (beta chain) showed up just a few times. This record comes from a study of T cells in Graves' hyperthyroidism and ophthalmopathy. The CDR3 spans 13 residues. V lost 3 bases and J lost 4, with 12 bases in between. From germline, CDR1 is SQVTM and CDR2 ANQGSEA. Amplification yielded TCR beta CDR3 regions, with RNA transcripts as the source. Carried out on the TCR CDR3, a first-round RT-PCR used the HTBI primer set. TCRdb ran MiXCR on the multiplex PCR reads and lists one entry per CDR3 protein. In the table there are about 600,000 distinct CDR3 sequences, about 16% of which are singletons.

The sequence derives from a middle-aged woman with Graves' ophthalmopathy. Sequencing was carried out using blood. J is TRBJ1-2 and V is TRBV29-1; D is ambiguous. The DNA of the CDR3 is TGCAGCGTTGACGTACTAGGGTCCTATGGCTACACCTTC. Amino acid sequence: CSVDVLGSYGYTF.